One and the same sample provided the 28 T cell receptor beta chains below, sequenced in a study of T-cell reconstitution after alpha-beta-depleted transplantation in children. Unique molecular identifiers were used in preparing the TCRbeta library. MiXCR was run by TCRdb on the PCR reads, yielding one entry per CDR3 protein. The sample records 330,000 or so distinct CDR3 sequences, 10% being singletons. This material consisted of PBMCs from the stem cell graft donor, taken from the stem cell graft. These receptors came from a human donor who donated a stem cell graft to a child with acute lymphoblastic leukemia.

This clonotype was found a few times. The V and J genes are TRBV4-3 and TRBJ2-7; perhaps TRBD1 as D (6 bases). With 4 bases removed from V and 0 bases from J, the gap between germline ends came to 10 bases. Per the germline V gene, CDR1 is LGHNA and CDR2 is YSLEER. This CDR3 contains 14 residues. The CDR3 DNA is TGCGCCAGCAGCCGAGGACAGAGCTCCTACGAGCAGTACTTC. This sequence encodes CASSRGQSSYEQYF.

This clonotype appeared many times. V usage is TRBV3-1 and J usage is TRBJ2-3; no definite D call. Germline assignment: CDR1 LGHDT and CDR2 YNNKEL (reference sequence). CDR3 length: 12 amino acids. V was cut by 1 base and J by 4 bases, with 3 bases left in between. DNA for the CDR3: TGTGCCAGCAGCCAAGGGTCAGATACGCAGTATTTT. It translates to CASSQGSDTQYF.

This clonotype was seen more than once but under ten times. V gene TRBV7-6 combines with J gene TRBJ2-2; D call uncertain. CDR1 is SGHVS, CDR2 FNYEAQ, per germline. Trimming removed 2 bases from V and 1 base from J, with 11 bases in between. The CDR3 contains 16 residues. The CDR3 sequence: CASSLSRLRNTGELFF. CDR3 nucleotide sequence: TGTGCCAGCAGCTTATCTCGACTTCGGAACACCGGGGAGCTGTTTTTT.

The chain carries TRBV4-1 and TRBJ2-1, with 7 bases fitting TRBD2. Germline V gene sequence: CDR1 MGHRA, CDR2 YSYEKL. This CDR3 spans 14 amino acids. J was trimmed by 4 bases and V by 2 bases; bases with no gene match: 2. The CDR3 DNA is TGCGCCAGCAGCCAAACTAGCGCGTACAATGAGCAGTTCTTC. Its protein is CASSQTSAYNEQFF.

This clonotype has more than one count but fewer than ten. V gene TRBV29-1 combines with J gene TRBJ1-2; 7 bases fit TRBD1. The CDR3 extends over 17 amino acids. V lost 0 bases and J lost 2; bases outside the gene matches: 12. Looked up from germline, CDR1 is SQVTM and CDR2 is ANQGSEA. The CDR3 DNA is TGCAGCGTTGAAGATCGTTTCCGGCAACAGGGGAACTATGGCTACACCTTC. Encoded protein: CSVEDRFRQQGNYGYTF.

The table lists this clonotype with a few counts. The chain recombines TRBV5-1 with TRBJ2-5, with 7 bases that match TRBD2. Germline-derived CDR1 and CDR2 are SGHRS and YFSETQ. V lost 1 base, J lost 5 bases, and 14 bases stayed unmatched. The CDR3 runs 17 residues. The CDR3 bases are TGCGCCAGCAGCTTGAAGGGGCGGGAGAGGGCCGTGGAGACCCAGTACTTC. Protein product: CASSLKGRERAVETQYF.

The chain couples TRBV7-9 to TRBJ2-7; D is uncertain. CDR1 is SEHNR and CDR2 is FQNEAQ in the germline V gene (reference sequence). This CDR3 is built from 11 residues. Trimming cost V 3 bases and J 5 bases, with 5 bases left between them. The CDR3 DNA reads TGTGCCAGCAGCTTCCAACACGAGCAGTACTTC. This codes for CASSFQHEQYF. Looking up the rest from reference TRBV7-9 and TRBJ2-7 gives the full variable domain: DTGVSQNPRHKITKRGQNVTFRCDPISEHNRLYWYRQTLGQGPEFLTYFQNEAQLEKSRLLSDRFSAERPKGSFSTLEIQRTEQGDSAMYLCASSFQHEQYFGPGTRLTVT.

The rearrangement joins TRBV29-1 to TRBJ2-5; D gene unclear. The CDR3 sequence is 13 residues long. V lost 2 bases, J lost 5 bases, and 12 bases lay in between. The germline CDR1 and CDR2 sequences are SQVTM and ANQGSEA. CDR3 bases: TGCAGCGTTGAACCCCCCGGGCGGGAGACCCAGTACTTC. Its translation: CSVEPPGRETQYF. Together with reference TRBV29-1 and TRBJ2-5, the CDR3 gives the full variable domain: SAVISQKPSRDICQRGTSLTIQCQVDSQVTMMFWYRQQPGQSLTLIATANQGSEATYESGFVIDKFPISRPNLTFSTLTVSNMSPEDSSIYLCSVEPPGRETQYFGPGTRLLVL.

The CDR3 region is CASSPPWREGNNEQFF. The CDR3 nucleotides are TGTGCCAGCAGCCCTCCTTGGCGGGAGGGTAACAATGAGCAGTTCTTC. The chain is built from TRBV7-9 and TRBJ2-1; TRBD2 matches 9 bases. With 5 bases clipped from V and 5 bases from J, the junction kept 10 bases outside the gene matches. This CDR3 is 16 amino acids long. Germline CDR1 SEHNR, CDR2 FQNEAQ (reference sequence).

The gene calls are TRBV27 and TRBJ1-2, with D perhaps matching TRBD1 (6 bases). The V gene lost 4 bases and the J gene lost 4 bases, with 19 bases spanning the gap. The CDR3 sequence is 16 residues long. Germline V gene sequence: CDR1 MNHEY, CDR2 SMNVEV (reference sequence). The CDR3 DNA sequence: TGTGCCAGCAGTTCATTAGGGGGGGCCGTAGGCTATGGCTACACCTTC. It codes for CASSSLGGAVGYGYTF.

V usage is TRBV7-9 and J usage is TRBJ1-1; 7 bases agree with TRBD1. With 4 bases clipped from V and 4 bases from J, the junction kept 6 bases outside the gene matches. CDR3 length equals 14 residues. Germline CDR1 and CDR2: SEHNR and FQNEAQ (reference sequence). The CDR3 region is CASSSGTDPTEAFF. Here the CDR3 DNA reads TGTGCCAGCAGCTCCGGGACAGACCCCACTGAAGCTTTCTTT.

J is TRBJ1-5 and V is TRBV5-1; D unresolved. Germline-derived CDR1 and CDR2 are SGHRS and YFSETQ. Between the trimmed V and J ends, which lost 4 bases and 3 bases, there was a span of 11 bases. The CDR3 runs to 14 residues. CDR3 sequence (DNA): TGCGCCAGCAGCCCGGATTCCCCCAATCAGCCCCAGCATTTT. Its translation is CASSPDSPNQPQHF.

This rearrangement joins TRBV4-2 to TRBJ2-4; D is unclear. The V end was cut by 4 bases, the J end by 9 bases, with 19 bases between. The germline CDR1 and CDR2 sequences are LGHNA and YNFKEQ. The CDR3 contains 15 residues. CDR3 sequence (DNA): TGTGCCAGCAGCCTCCTAAGTGGGCAGGATGGCATTCAGTACTTC. It yields the protein CASSLLSGQDGIQYF.

The chain employs TRBV27 and TRBJ1-4; maybe TRBD1 (5 bases). In germline, CDR1 is MNHEY, CDR2 SMNVEV (reference sequence). The ends were cut back, 7 bases at V and 16 bases at J, with 19 bases in the middle. The CDR3 spans 12 residues. DNA for the CDR3: TGTGCCAGCAAACTACAAAACAGGTGTGGGTTTTTT. Residues: CASKLQNRCGFF.

This clonotype was counted at least ten times. V and J are TRBV7-2 and TRBJ2-2; 9 bases fit TRBD2. CDR3 length: 15 residues. Per germline, CDR1 SGHTA and CDR2 FQGNSA. J was trimmed by 8 bases and V by 7 bases; bases with no gene match: 11. Written as DNA, the CDR3 is TGTGCCAGCACCGCGAGTAGCGGGAGAGGGGGGGAGCTGTTTTTT. Its protein product is CASTASSGRGGELFF.

This clonotype has more than one count but fewer than ten. The chain combines TRBV12-3 or TRBV12-4 with TRBJ2-7; D not resolved. Trimming took off 1 base at V and 5 bases at J, with 12 bases between the two ends. The CDR3 runs 14 residues. CDR3 sequence (DNA): TGTGCCAGCAGTTTAGAGGGATTTCTCCACGAGCAGTACTTC. It yields the protein CASSLEGFLHEQYF.

J is TRBJ1-4 and V is TRBV7-9; possible D gene TRBD1, 6 bases. The germline gives CDR1 SEHNR, CDR2 FQNEAQ (reference sequence). V lost 5 bases and J lost 10, with 8 bases in between. The CDR3 spans 11 residues. In DNA form, the CDR3 reads TGTGCCAGCAGCACACAGGGAAAACTGTTTTTT. It translates to CASSTQGKLFF.

This clonotype was seen only a few times. The rearrangement links TRBV12-3 or TRBV12-4 to TRBJ2-2; D call uncertain. The CDR3 has 13 residues. V lost 3 bases and J 5 bases, leaving 7 bases between the germline ends. CDR3 in DNA: TGTGCCAGCAGTTTTAAACTGACCGGGGAGCTGTTTTTT. This encodes CASSFKLTGELFF.

This clonotype was picked up many times. The V gene is TRBV5-1, the J gene TRBJ1-1; D is uncertain. Per germline, CDR1 SGHRS and CDR2 YFSETQ. The CDR3 extends over 13 amino acids. V gave up 0 bases and J gave up 5 bases, with 8 bases separating them. The CDR3 DNA sequence: TGCGCCAGCAGCTTGGCGGAATCAACTGAAGCTTTCTTT. Protein: CASSLAESTEAFF.

This clonotype was seen at least ten times. The chain carries TRBV5-1 and TRBJ1-1; the match to TRBD1 covers 10 bases. Germline V gene data show CDR1 as SGHRS and CDR2 as YFSETQ. Unmatched junction bases numbered 6, after V lost 4 bases and J lost 0 bases. The CDR3 is made up of 16 amino acids. CDR3 sequence: CASSRQGANMNTEAFF. CDR3 nucleotide sequence: TGCGCCAGCAGCCGACAGGGGGCCAACATGAACACTGAAGCTTTCTTT.

The chain is built from TRBV12-3 or TRBV12-4 and TRBJ2-3; 7 nucleotides agree with TRBD2. J was trimmed by 0 bases and V by 4 bases; bases with no gene match: 4. This CDR3 spans 15 amino acids. CDR3 nucleotide sequence: TGTGCCAGCAGTTCACTAGCGCCAAGCACAGATACGCAGTATTTT. Residues: CASSSLAPSTDTQYF.

The V and J genes are TRBV5-1 and TRBJ1-4; no definite D call. The CDR3 covers 15 residues. Germline V gene data show CDR1 as SGHRS and CDR2 as YFSETQ. V was cut by 0 bases and J by 0 bases, with 6 bases left in between. The CDR3 here is CASSLGVATNEKLFF. CDR3 DNA sequence: TGCGCCAGCAGCTTGGGCGTAGCAACTAATGAAAAACTGTTTTTT.

This clonotype was counted between two and nine times. The CDR3 region has the DNA TGCAGTGCTAGGGTGGGCGGATCCTACAATGAGCAGTTCTTC. Encoded protein: CSARVGGSYNEQFF. The rearrangement links TRBV20-1 to TRBJ2-1, with D hard to call. Trimming removed 3 bases at V and 1 base at J, with 10 bases between. Germline values: CDR1 DFQATT, CDR2 SNEGSKA (reference sequence). This CDR3 is built from 14 residues.

This clonotype came up a few times. The CDR3 reads CSARAGTSGSTNEQFF. CDR3 coding DNA: TGCAGTGCTAGGGCCGGGACTAGCGGGAGTACCAATGAGCAGTTCTTC. This rearrangement joins TRBV20-1 to TRBJ2-1, with 14 positions matching TRBD2. Trimming took 3 bases from V and 6 from J; bases not matched to a gene: 7. This CDR3 is built from 16 residues. The germline CDR1 and CDR2 sequences are DFQATT and SNEGSKA (reference sequence).

This clonotype was detected many times. The gene calls are TRBV9 and TRBJ2-7, with no clear D. From germline, CDR1 is SGDLS and CDR2 YYNGEE. The V end lost 4 bases, the J end lost 0 bases, and 11 bases lay between the germline ends. The CDR3 contains 14 residues. DNA of the CDR3: TGTGCCAGCAGCCCGGGCAGGAGCTCCTACGAGCAGTACTTC. Translated: CASSPGRSSYEQYF.

The rearrangement links TRBV5-1 to TRBJ1-2; D gene uncertain. Germline V CDR1 and CDR2: SGHRS, YFSETQ. CDR3 length equals 11 residues. The V end was cut by 5 bases, the J end by 4 bases, with 6 bases between. For the CDR3, the DNA is TGCGCCAGCAGTGATCTCTATGGCTACACCTTC. The encoded protein is CASSDLYGYTF. Variable domain in full (rest from reference TRBV5-1 and TRBJ1-2): KAGVTQTPRYLIKTRGQQVTLSCSPISGHRSVSWYQQTPGQGLQFLFEYFSETQRNKGNFPGRFSGRQFSNSRSEMNVSTLELGDSALYLCASSDLYGYTFGSGTRLTVV.

In the case of this clonotype: One end of the junction does not line up with germline, which may come from a read error. The rearrangement links TRBV3-1 to TRBJ2-4, with D tentatively TRBD1 or TRBD2 (5 bases each). The CDR3 has 14 residues. CDR1 and CDR2 (germline): LGHDT, YNNKEL (reference sequence). This CDR3 is CACSTGTAKNIQYF. The CDR3 nucleotides read TGTGCCTGCAGCACGGGGACGGCCAAAAACATTCAGTACTTC.

The CDR3 sequence: CASGSAGGLEAFF. Here the CDR3 DNA reads TGCGCCAGCGGGTCGGCGGGAGGGCTTGAAGCTTTCTTT. This chain uses TRBV5-1 with TRBJ1-1; D uncertain. The ends were cut back, 7 bases at V and 7 bases at J, with 17 bases in the middle. Germline V gene lookup returns CDR1 SGHRS and CDR2 YFSETQ. The CDR3 runs to 13 residues.